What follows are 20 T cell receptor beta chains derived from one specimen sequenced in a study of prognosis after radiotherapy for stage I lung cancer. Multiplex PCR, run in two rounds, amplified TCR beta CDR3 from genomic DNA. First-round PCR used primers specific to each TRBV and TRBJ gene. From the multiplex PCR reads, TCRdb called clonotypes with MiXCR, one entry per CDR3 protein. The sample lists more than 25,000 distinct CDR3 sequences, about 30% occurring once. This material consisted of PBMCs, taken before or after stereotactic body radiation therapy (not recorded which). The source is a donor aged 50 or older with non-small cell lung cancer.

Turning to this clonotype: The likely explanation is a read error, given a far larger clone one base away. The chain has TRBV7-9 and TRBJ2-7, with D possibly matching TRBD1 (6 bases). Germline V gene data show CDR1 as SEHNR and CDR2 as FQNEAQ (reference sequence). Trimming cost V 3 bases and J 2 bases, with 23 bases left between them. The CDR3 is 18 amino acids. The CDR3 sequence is CASSFYLMPGHGPYEQYF. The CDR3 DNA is TGTGCCAGCAGCTTCTACTTAATGCCGGGACATGGACCCTACGAGCAGTACTTC.

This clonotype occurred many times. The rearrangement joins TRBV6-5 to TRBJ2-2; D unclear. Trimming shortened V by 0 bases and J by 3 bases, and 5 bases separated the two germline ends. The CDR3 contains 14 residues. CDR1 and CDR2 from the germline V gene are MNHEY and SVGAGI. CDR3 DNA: TGTGCCAGCAGTTACTCGACCGACACCGGGGAGCTGTTTTTT. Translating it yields CASSYSTDTGELFF.

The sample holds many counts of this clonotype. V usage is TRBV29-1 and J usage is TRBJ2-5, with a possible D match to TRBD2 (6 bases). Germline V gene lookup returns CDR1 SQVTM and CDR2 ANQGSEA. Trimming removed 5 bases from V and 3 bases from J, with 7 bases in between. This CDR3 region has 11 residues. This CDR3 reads CSVWGEETQYF. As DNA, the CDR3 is TGCAGCGTTTGGGGGGAAGAGACCCAGTACTTC.

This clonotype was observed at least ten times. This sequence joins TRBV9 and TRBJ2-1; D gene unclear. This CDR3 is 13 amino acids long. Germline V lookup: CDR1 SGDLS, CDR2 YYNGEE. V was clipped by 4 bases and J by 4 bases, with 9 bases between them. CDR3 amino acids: CASSSGSYNEQFF. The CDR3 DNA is TGTGCCAGCAGCTCAGGATCGTACAATGAGCAGTTCTTC.

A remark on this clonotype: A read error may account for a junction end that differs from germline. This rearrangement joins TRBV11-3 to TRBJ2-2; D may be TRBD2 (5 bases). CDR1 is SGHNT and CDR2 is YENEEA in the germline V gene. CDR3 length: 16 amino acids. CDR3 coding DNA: TGTGCCAGCAGCTCAAGTTCCCAGCGGAACACCGGTGAGCTGTTTTTT. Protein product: CASSSSSQRNTGELFF.

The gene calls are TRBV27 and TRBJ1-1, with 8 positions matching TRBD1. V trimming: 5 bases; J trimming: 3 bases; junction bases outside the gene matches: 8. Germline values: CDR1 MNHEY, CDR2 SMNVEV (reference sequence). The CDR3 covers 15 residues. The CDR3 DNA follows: TGTGCCAGCAGTAAGCAACAGGGGGAAGACACTGAAGCTTTCTTT. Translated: CASSKQQGEDTEAFF.

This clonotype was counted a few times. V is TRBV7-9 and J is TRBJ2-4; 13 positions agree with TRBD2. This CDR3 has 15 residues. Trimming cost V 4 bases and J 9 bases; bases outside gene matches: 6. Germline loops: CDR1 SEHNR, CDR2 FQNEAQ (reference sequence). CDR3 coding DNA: TGTGCCAGCAGCTCACTAGCGGGAGGGCCTGTCATTCAGTACTTC. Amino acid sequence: CASSSLAGGPVIQYF.

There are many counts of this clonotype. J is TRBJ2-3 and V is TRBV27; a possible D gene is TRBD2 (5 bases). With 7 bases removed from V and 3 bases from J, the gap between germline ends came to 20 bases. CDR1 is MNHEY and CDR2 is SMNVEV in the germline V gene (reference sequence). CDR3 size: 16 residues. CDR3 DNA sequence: TGTGCCAGCACCCCGCCTGATGGCCCGGGGACAGATACGCAGTATTTT. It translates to CASTPPDGPGTDTQYF.

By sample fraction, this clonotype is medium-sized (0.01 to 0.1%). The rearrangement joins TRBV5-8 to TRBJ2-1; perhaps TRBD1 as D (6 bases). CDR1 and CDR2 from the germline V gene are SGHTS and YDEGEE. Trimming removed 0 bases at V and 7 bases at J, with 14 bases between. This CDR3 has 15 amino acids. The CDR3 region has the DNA TGTGCCAGCAGCTTGGTGGGACACGCAAGGAATGAGCAGTTCTTC. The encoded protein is CASSLVGHARNEQFF. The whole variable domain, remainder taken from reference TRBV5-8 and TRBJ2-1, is EAGVTQSPTHLIKTRGQQATLRCSPISGHTSVYWYQQALGLGLQFLLWYDEGEERNRGNFPPRFSGRQFPNYSSELNVNALELEDSALYLCASSLVGHARNEQFFGPGTRLTVL.

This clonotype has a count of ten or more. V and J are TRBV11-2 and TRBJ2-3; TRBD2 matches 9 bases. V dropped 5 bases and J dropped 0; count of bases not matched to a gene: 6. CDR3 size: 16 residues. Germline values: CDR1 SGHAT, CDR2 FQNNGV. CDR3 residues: CASSPDTSGSTDTQYF. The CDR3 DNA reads TGTGCCAGCAGCCCGGACACTAGCGGGAGCACAGATACGCAGTATTTT. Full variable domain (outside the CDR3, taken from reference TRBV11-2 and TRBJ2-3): EAGVAQSPRYKIIEKRQSVAFWCNPISGHATLYWYQQILGQGPKLLIQFQNNGVVDDSQLPKDRFSAERLKGVDSTLKIQPAKLEDSAVYLCASSPDTSGSTDTQYFGPGTRLTVL.

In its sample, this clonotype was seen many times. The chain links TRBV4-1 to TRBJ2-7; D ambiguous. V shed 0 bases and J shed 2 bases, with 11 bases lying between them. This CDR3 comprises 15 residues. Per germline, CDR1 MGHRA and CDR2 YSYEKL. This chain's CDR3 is CASSQESGSPYEQYF. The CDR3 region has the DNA TGCGCCAGCAGCCAAGAAAGTGGATCTCCCTACGAGCAGTACTTC.

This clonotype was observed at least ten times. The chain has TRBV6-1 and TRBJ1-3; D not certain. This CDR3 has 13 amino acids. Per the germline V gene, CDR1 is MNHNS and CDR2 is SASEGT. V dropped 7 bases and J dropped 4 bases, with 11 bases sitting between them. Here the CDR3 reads CASTNPRGNTIYF. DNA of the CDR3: TGTGCCAGCACAAACCCGAGGGGAAACACCATATATTTT.

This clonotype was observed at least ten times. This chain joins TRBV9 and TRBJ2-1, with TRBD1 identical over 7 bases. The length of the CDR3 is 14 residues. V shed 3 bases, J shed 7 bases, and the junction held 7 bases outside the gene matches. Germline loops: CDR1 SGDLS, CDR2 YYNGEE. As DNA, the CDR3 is TGTGCCAGCAGCGGAACAGGGGATGGGAATGAGCAGTTCTTC. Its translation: CASSGTGDGNEQFF.

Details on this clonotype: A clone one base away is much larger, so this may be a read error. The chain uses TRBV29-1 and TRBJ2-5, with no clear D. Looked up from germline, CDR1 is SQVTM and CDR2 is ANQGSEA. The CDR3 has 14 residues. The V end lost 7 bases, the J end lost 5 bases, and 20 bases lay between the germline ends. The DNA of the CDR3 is TGCAGCGCTGTTTTTCGTGAGTTACTGGAGACCCAGTACTTC. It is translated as CSAVFRELLETQYF.

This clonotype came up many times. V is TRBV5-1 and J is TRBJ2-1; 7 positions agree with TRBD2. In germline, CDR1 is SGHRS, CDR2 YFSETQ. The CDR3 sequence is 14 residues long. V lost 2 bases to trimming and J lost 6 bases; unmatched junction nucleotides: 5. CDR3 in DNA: TGCGCCAGCAGCTTACTAGCGAGGGTCAATGAGCAGTTCTTC. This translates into CASSLLARVNEQFF. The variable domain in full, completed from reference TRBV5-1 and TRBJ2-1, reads KAGVTQTPRYLIKTRGQQVTLSCSPISGHRSVSWYQQTPGQGLQFLFEYFSETQRNKGNFPGRFSGRQFSNSRSEMNVSTLELGDSALYLCASSLLARVNEQFFGPGTRLTVL.

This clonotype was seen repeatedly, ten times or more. The CDR3 DNA follows: TGTGCCAGCAGCTTAGTTGGGGGGAGCACTGAAGCTTTCTTT. Its protein is CASSLVGGSTEAFF. This chain links TRBV13 with TRBJ1-1; TRBD1 might be the D (5 bases). Germline CDR1 PRHDT, CDR2 FYEKMQ (reference sequence). V lost 1 base to trimming and J lost 4 bases, with 10 bases between them. The CDR3 has 14 residues. Using reference TRBV13 and TRBJ1-1 for the parts outside the CDR3, the full variable domain is AAGVIQSPRHLIKEKRETATLKCYPIPRHDTVYWYQQGPGQDPQFLISFYEKMQSDKGSIPDRFSAQQFSDYHSELNMSSLELGDSALYFCASSLVGGSTEAFFGQGTRLTVV.

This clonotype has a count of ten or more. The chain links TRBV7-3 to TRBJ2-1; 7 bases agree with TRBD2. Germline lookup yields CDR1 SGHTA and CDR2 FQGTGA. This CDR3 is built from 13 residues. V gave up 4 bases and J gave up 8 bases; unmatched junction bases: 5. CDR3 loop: CASSSTSIDEQFF. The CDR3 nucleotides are TGTGCCAGCAGCTCGACTAGCATCGATGAGCAGTTCTTC.

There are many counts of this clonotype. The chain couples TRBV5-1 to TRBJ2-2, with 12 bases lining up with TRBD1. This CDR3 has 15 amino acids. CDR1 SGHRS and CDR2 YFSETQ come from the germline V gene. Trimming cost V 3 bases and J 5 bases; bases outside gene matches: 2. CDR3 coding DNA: TGCGCCAGCAGCTCGGGACAGGGGGCGACCGGGGAGCTGTTTTTT. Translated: CASSSGQGATGELFF.

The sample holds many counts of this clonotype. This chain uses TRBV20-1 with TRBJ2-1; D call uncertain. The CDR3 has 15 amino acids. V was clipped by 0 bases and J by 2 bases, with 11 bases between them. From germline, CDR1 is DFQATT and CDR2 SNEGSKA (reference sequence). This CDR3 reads CSARDLLGPYNEQFF. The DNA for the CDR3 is TGCAGTGCTAGAGATCTGCTAGGGCCCTACAATGAGCAGTTCTTC.

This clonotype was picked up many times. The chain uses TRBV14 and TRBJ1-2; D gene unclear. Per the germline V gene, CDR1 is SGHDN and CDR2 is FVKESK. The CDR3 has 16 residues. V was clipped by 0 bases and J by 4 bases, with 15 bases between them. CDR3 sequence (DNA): TGTGCCAGCAGCCAAGATTTAGGCAGCGGAATCTATGGCTACACCTTC. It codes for CASSQDLGSGIYGYTF.